Following are 19 T cell receptor beta chains from one sample sequenced in a study of tissue T cells after allogeneic stem cell transplantation. Sequencing was performed with immunoSEQ multiplex PCR; in TCRdb, only in-frame clones are kept and a portion is missing. Of around 28,000 clones listed, over 75% are singletons. The sample was blood, taken before transplantation. All receptors come from a woman between 18 and 49 years old who later had graft-versus-host disease after an allogeneic stem cell transplant.

The chain employs TRBV27 and TRBJ1-1; D is unresolved. This CDR3 comprises 15 residues. V was pared by 3 bases and J by 0 bases, with 11 bases between. Germline CDR1 reads MNHEY; CDR2 reads SMNVEV (reference sequence). CDR3 sequence: CASSFFGRMNTEAFF. CDR3 nucleotide sequence: TGTGCCAGCAGTTTTTTTGGACGCATGAACACTGAAGCTTTCTTT.

This chain links TRBV6-1 with TRBJ1-2; TRBD1 aligns across 9 bases. CDR1 is MNHNS, CDR2 SASEGT, per germline. This CDR3 region has 15 residues. V was pared by 3 bases and J by 4 bases, with 6 bases of the junction left unmatched. For the CDR3, the DNA is TGTGCCAGCAGTGACCCGGGACAGGGTGGCTATGGCTACACCTTC. It is translated as CASSDPGQGGYGYTF.

In this sample, this clone turned up once. J is TRBJ2-3 and V is TRBV5-1, with TRBD2 matching 9 bases. Germline trimming cut 5 bases from V and 2 bases from J; bases unmatched to any gene: 6. The CDR3 is made up of 15 amino acids. Looked up from germline, CDR1 is SGHRS and CDR2 is YFSETQ. CDR3 protein: CASRKAGGYTDTQYF. For the CDR3, the DNA is TGCGCCAGCAGGAAGGCGGGAGGGTACACAGATACGCAGTATTTT. Full variable domain (rest looked up from reference TRBV5-1 and TRBJ2-3): KAGVTQTPRYLIKTRGQQVTLSCSPISGHRSVSWYQQTPGQGLQFLFEYFSETQRNKGNFPGRFSGRQFSNSRSEMNVSTLELGDSALYLCASRKAGGYTDTQYFGPGTRLTVL.

The chain combines TRBV9 with TRBJ2-7; possibly TRBD2 for D (7 bases). V was clipped by 0 bases and J by 5 bases, with 15 bases between them. The CDR3 spans 15 residues. From germline, CDR1 is SGDLS and CDR2 YYNGEE. The CDR3 reads CASSVDPRGLHEQYF. CDR3 DNA sequence: TGTGCCAGCAGCGTAGATCCGCGGGGGCTTCACGAGCAGTACTTC.

The V and J genes are TRBV5-4 and TRBJ1-2, with a possible D match to TRBD1 (5 bases). V gave up 0 bases and J gave up 3 bases, with 15 bases separating them. CDR1 and CDR2 from the germline V gene are SGHNT and YYREEE (reference sequence). The CDR3 spans 16 residues. CDR3 in amino acids: CASSLGLGGVDYGYTF. In nucleotides, the CDR3 is TGTGCCAGCAGCTTGGGGCTGGGGGGTGTTGACTATGGCTACACCTTC.

The chain couples TRBV12-3 or TRBV12-4 to TRBJ2-2; D is ambiguous. V gave up 3 bases and J gave up 2 bases, with 4 bases separating them. This CDR3 is 13 amino acids long. CDR3 in amino acids: CASSLTNTGELFF. The DNA for the CDR3 is TGTGCCAGCAGTTTGACTAACACCGGGGAGCTGTTTTTT.

This clone was observed once. The chain carries TRBV21-1 and TRBJ1-6; the D call of TRBD1 is as the table states it, not checked on the DNA. TRBV21-1 is listed as a pseudogene. The CDR3 is 21 residues long. The CDR3 protein is CASSNKKNRECDTAYNSPLHF. The CDR3 bases are TGTGCCAGCAGCAACAAAAAAAACAGGGAATGTGACACCGCCTATAATTCACCCCTCCACTTT.

V is TRBV5-4 and J is TRBJ2-1, with TRBD2 matching 15 bases. The CDR3 has 20 amino acids. CDR1 and CDR2 (germline): SGHNT, YYREEE (reference sequence). With V trimmed by 3 bases and J by 2 bases, 12 bases remained unmatched. In DNA, the CDR3 is TGTGCCAGCAGCTACCTAATATTCGGACTAGCGGGAGGGCCCTACAATGAGCAGTTCTTC. This encodes CASSYLIFGLAGGPYNEQFF.

V and J are TRBV30 and TRBJ1-1, with D possibly TRBD1 on 6 matching bases. The CDR3 is made up of 14 amino acids. The V gene lost 3 bases and the J gene lost 1 base, with 12 bases spanning the gap. The germline V gene has CDR1 GTSNPN and CDR2 SVGIG (reference sequence). Written as DNA, the CDR3 is TGTGCCTGGAGCAAGGGACATGGGAACACTGAAGCTTTCTTT. Amino acids: CAWSKGHGNTEAFF. The full variable domain, with the rest looked up from reference TRBV30 and TRBJ1-1, is SQTIHQWPATLVQPVGSPLSLECTVEGTSNPNLYWYRQAAGRGLQLLFYSVGIGQISSEVPQNLSASRPQDRQFILSSKKLLLSDSGFYLCAWSKGHGNTEAFFGQGTRLTVV.

The chain combines TRBV18 with TRBJ2-5; TRBD1 agrees at 10 bases. Trimming took 4 bases from V and 4 from J; bases not matched to a gene: 15. The germline V gene has CDR1 KGHSH and CDR2 LQKENI. This CDR3 has 18 amino acids. The CDR3 here is CASSLSNRDRGKLETQYF. CDR3 nucleotides: TGTGCCAGCTCACTTTCGAACCGGGACAGGGGTAAATTAGAGACCCAGTACTTC.

This clone was detected only once. The chain employs TRBV14 and TRBJ2-7; D uncertain. From germline, CDR1 is SGHDN and CDR2 FVKESK. The CDR3 totals 11 residues. The V and J ends lost 9 bases and 3 bases respectively, with 9 bases between them. The CDR3 here is CASSTNYEQYF. Written as DNA, the CDR3 is TGTGCCAGTTCCACCAACTACGAGCAGTACTTC. Filled out from reference TRBV14 and TRBJ2-7, the complete variable domain reads EAGVTQFPSHSVIEKGQTVTLRCDPISGHDNLYWYRRVMGKEIKFLLHFVKESKQDESGMPNNRFLAERTGGTYSTLKVQPAELEDSGVYFCASSTNYEQYFGPGTRLTVT.

The gene calls are TRBV7-2 and TRBJ2-2; TRBD1 agrees at 8 bases. Losses at the gene ends were 3 bases for V and 5 bases for J; bases not matched to a gene: 5. The CDR3 covers 15 residues. Germline CDR1 is SGHTA and CDR2 is FQGNSA. The CDR3 sequence: CASSFRQGRTGELFF. For the CDR3, the DNA is TGTGCCAGCAGCTTCCGACAGGGGAGAACCGGGGAGCTGTTTTTT.

The chain carries TRBV29-1 and TRBJ2-3, with 7 positions matching TRBD1. V lost 1 base and J lost 4; bases outside the gene matches: 8. The CDR3 sequence is 15 residues long. The germline V gene encodes CDR1 SQVTM and CDR2 ANQGSEA. The CDR3 here is CSVEGSTGDADTQYF. CDR3 bases: TGCAGCGTTGAAGGCTCTACAGGGGACGCAGATACGCAGTATTTT.

The CDR3 sequence: CASSPSGTSTDTQYF. Here the CDR3 DNA reads TGCGCCAGCAGCCCAAGCGGGACCAGCACAGATACGCAGTATTTT. The chain has TRBV5-1 and TRBJ2-3, with 7 bases matching TRBD2. In germline, CDR1 is SGHRS, CDR2 YFSETQ. This CDR3 has 15 residues. Trimming at V came to 4 bases and at J to 0 bases, leaving 5 bases not matched to a gene.

The V gene is TRBV4-2, the J gene TRBJ1-2; D might be TRBD1 (5 bases). CDR3 length: 15 residues. Germline V lookup: CDR1 LGHNA, CDR2 YNFKEQ. V lost 3 bases and J lost 1, with 12 bases in between. CDR3: CASSQGPGINYGYTF. The CDR3 DNA is TGTGCCAGCAGCCAGGGACCGGGGATTAACTATGGCTACACCTTC.

The V gene is TRBV10-2, the J gene TRBJ2-7; D is unclear. V was trimmed by 3 bases and J by 6 bases, leaving 6 bases between them. This CDR3 is 11 amino acids long. Per the germline V gene, CDR1 is WSHSY and CDR2 is SAAADI. CDR3 protein: CASSEGIEQYF. The CDR3 nucleotides read TGCGCCAGCAGTGAAGGGATCGAGCAGTACTTC.

CDR3 nucleotides: TGTGCCAGTTCCCGACCGTCCACTGAAGCTTTCTTT. It is translated as CASSRPSTEAFF. This chain links TRBV19 with TRBJ1-1; D remains unclear. Germline CDR1 and CDR2: LNHDA and SQIVND (reference sequence). This CDR3 has 12 residues. Trimming took off 8 bases at V and 4 bases at J, with 11 bases between the two ends.

The chain combines TRBV4-1 with TRBJ1-4, with TRBD1 as a possible D gene (5 bases). Deletions cut 2 bases from V and 5 bases from J, with 15 bases between. Germline V gene sequence: CDR1 MGHRA, CDR2 YSYEKL. This CDR3 comprises 16 residues. The CDR3 sequence is CASSQLPLGVNEKLFF. The CDR3 region has the DNA TGCGCCAGCAGCCAACTACCTCTGGGGGTAAATGAAAAACTGTTTTTT.

The V gene is TRBV6-5, the J gene TRBJ2-2; D ambiguous. V dropped 5 bases and J dropped 6 bases, with 13 bases sitting between them. Germline values: CDR1 MNHEY, CDR2 SVGAGI. The CDR3 contains 14 residues. The CDR3 loop reads CASSTRTSAGELFF. CDR3 nucleotides: TGTGCCAGCAGTACCCGGACCAGCGCCGGGGAGCTGTTTTTT.